The present T cell receptor (beta chain) was sequenced within a study of blood T cell repertoires in COVID-19. Overall study context: Sources were T cells, B-cell-depleted T cells, or PBMCs; the material itself was cDNA or gDNA.

Libraries were prepared by immunoSEQ multiplex PCR; TCRdb keeps only in-frame clonotypes and omits some of them. The sample yields over 350,000 clones, about 89% seen once. This receptor was taken from a woman between 25 and 40 years old with acute or convalescent COVID-19. The sample taken for sequencing was peripheral blood.

CDR3 protein: CASSEGDSRGYHYGYTF. For the CDR3, the DNA is TGTGCCAGCAGCGAAGGGGACAGTAGGGGGTATCACTATGGCTACACCTTC. This chain uses TRBV9 with TRBJ1-2, with 7 bases identical to TRBD1. The germline CDR1 and CDR2 sequences are SGDLS and YYNGEE. There are 17 residues in the CDR3. The V and J ends lost 3 bases and 3 bases, in that order; junction bases with no gene match: 14.